These T cell receptor beta chains were read from a single sample in a study of CD4 T cells in relation to SARS-CoV-2 and coronaviruses. The repertoire was sequenced with immunoSEQ multiplex PCR; TCRdb's copy has only in-frame clones and lacks some. The data hold approximately 70,000 clones, with approximately 93% observed a single time. Material for sequencing was naive CD4+ T cells from PBMCs. All receptors come from a human donor in good health. Each CDR3 is given with its conserved first and last residue. D genes are given only for firm matches. Expanded clones are given a class, and other clones once, few, many or no size at all.

clone size,J gene,V gene,D gene,CDR3 DNA,CDR3 protein
NA,TRBJ2-5,TRBV24-1,TRBD1,TGTGCCACCAGTGAAACCAGACAGGGCGGAGAGACCCAGTACTTC,CATSETRQGGETQYF
NA,TRBJ1-4,TRBV24-1,TRBD1,TGTGCCACCAGTGATCCGGGACAGGGTTCCGAAAAACTGTTTTTT,CATSDPGQGSEKLFF
NA,TRBJ2-5,TRBV5-1,NA,TGCGCCAGCAGCGCTACAGCGGGTGGGGAGACCCAGTACTTC,CASSATAGGETQYF
NA,TRBJ2-2,TRBV5-1,TRBD2,TGCGCCAGCAGCTTCTTCGCTAGCGGGGGAATCACCGGGGAGCTGTTTTTT,CASSFFASGGITGELFF
NA,TRBJ1-3,TRBV5-4,NA,TGTGCCAGCAGCCTCCGGACAATCTCTGGAAACACCATATATTTT,CASSLRTISGNTIYF
NA,TRBJ1-5,TRBV19,NA,TGTGCCACCCAAGGGACCGGTGCAGGGCAGCCCCAGCATTTT,CATQGTGAGQPQHF
NA,TRBJ2-7,TRBV6-1,NA,TGTGCCAGCAGTGAAGGCTTCCGGTTGGAGCAGTACTTC,CASSEGFRLEQYF
NA,TRBJ2-5,TRBV7-8,NA,TGTGCCAGCAGCTTAGCGCTTGGGGAGGGGGCGCTTGAAGAGACCCAGTACTTC,CASSLALGEGALEETQYF
few,TRBJ1-6,TRBV5-5,NA,TGTGCCAGCAGCTCGGGGGGGGCGCACGGAGAAAATTCACCCCTCCACTTT,CASSSGGAHGENSPLHF
NA,TRBJ2-5,TRBV9,TRBD2,TGTGCCAGCAGCGTAGCTGCGGGAGGTCCTTCGAAAGAGACCCAGTACTTC,CASSVAAGGPSKETQYF
NA,TRBJ1-1,TRBV5-5,NA,TGTGCCAGCAGCTTGGCAGGGGCCCTCAGGCAGGCTTTCTTT,CASSLAGALRQAFF
NA,TRBJ1-1,TRBV10-3,NA,TGTGCCATCAGGACAGCTAACACTGAAGCTTTCTTT,CAIRTANTEAFF
NA,TRBJ1-1,TRBV4-1,TRBD1,TGCGCCAGCAGCCAAGAAAGCCGGACAGGGGAGGCTTTCTTT,CASSQESRTGEAFF
NA,TRBJ2-5,TRBV28,NA,TGTGCCAGCAGTTTGGGGCTACAAGAGACCCAGTACTTC,CASSLGLQETQYF
NA,TRBJ1-1,TRBV7-2,NA,TGTGCCAGCAGCGCGGCAGGGGCGAGGACTGAAGCTTTCTTT,CASSAAGARTEAFF
once,TRBJ1-1,TRBV6-2/TRBV6-3,TRBD1,TGTGCCAGCAGTTACAGGACAGGGACCATGAACACTGAAGCTTTCTTT,CASSYRTGTMNTEAFF
NA,TRBJ1-2,TRBV18,NA,TGTGCCAGCTCACCACCCGGGACAATTAACTATGGCTACACCTTC,CASSPPGTINYGYTF
NA,TRBJ1-5,TRBV7-8,NA,TGTGCCAGCAGCTTAGTGCAGGGGTGGGGCAATCAGCCCCAGCATTTT,CASSLVQGWGNQPQHF
NA,TRBJ2-7,TRBV5-4,TRBD1,TGTGCCAGCAGCTTCCGGGACAGGGCTAACGAGCAGTACTTC,CASSFRDRANEQYF
NA,TRBJ2-2,TRBV7-3,NA,TGTGCCAGCTCGGCTAGCCTGGCCGGGGAGCTGTTTTTT,CASSASLAGELFF
NA,TRBJ2-3,TRBV27,TRBD1,TGTGCCAGCAGTTTACAGGGACAGGGTGGGCAGTATTTT,CASSLQGQGGQYF
NA,TRBJ1-1,TRBV10-3,NA,TGTGCGCACGGAAACTATTACACTGAAGCTTTCTTT,CAHGNYYTEAFF
NA,TRBJ1-1,TRBV4-3,NA,TGCGCCAGCAGCCAAGATCGAGGGGTGGGGGGAAACACTGAAGCTTTCTTT,CASSQDRGVGGNTEAFF
NA,TRBJ1-4,TRBV4-1,NA,TGCGCCAGCAGCCAAGGTCCAGCAACTAATGAAAAACTGTTTTTT,CASSQGPATNEKLFF
NA,TRBJ2-7,TRBV30,TRBD2,TGTGCCTGGAGTTCCCGGACTAGCGGCTACGAGCAGTACTTC,CAWSSRTSGYEQYF
NA,TRBJ2-7,TRBV7-2,TRBD1,TGTGCCAGCAGCTTAGCAGGGACAGGGCGGTACGAGCAGTACTTC,CASSLAGTGRYEQYF
NA,TRBJ1-4,TRBV19,NA,TGTGCCAGTAGGAGCTACGGGGGGCCGGGTGAAAAACTGTTTTTT,CASRSYGGPGEKLFF
NA,TRBJ2-7,TRBV9,TRBD1,TGTGCCAGCAGCGTAGACGCAGGGGGAATCTACGAGCAGTACTTC,CASSVDAGGIYEQYF
NA,TRBJ2-2,TRBV2,NA,TGTGCCAGCTCGGGGGACCGATACACCGGGGAGCTGTTTTTT,CASSGDRYTGELFF
NA,TRBJ2-1,TRBV28,TRBD2,TGTGCCAGCAGTTTCCCCCGGCTCGGGACTAGCTCAACCAATGAGCAGTTCTTC,CASSFPRLGTSSTNEQFF
NA,TRBJ1-2,TRBV7-2,NA,TGTGCCAGCAGCCCGGGGGCCCCAGTCTATGGCTACACCTTC,CASSPGAPVYGYTF
NA,TRBJ2-6,TRBV5-6,NA,TGTGCCAGCAGCTTGGGTTCGGGGGCGCTGGGGGCCAACGTCCTGACTTTC,CASSLGSGALGANVLTF
NA,TRBJ1-1,TRBV11-3,TRBD1,TGTGCCAGCAGCCAGGGACAGGGCACTGAAGCTTTCTTT,CASSQGQGTEAFF
NA,TRBJ1-3,TRBV21-1,NA,TGTGCCAGCAGCCAAAGGGGGGCCGACAGGGGTGGAAACACCATATATTTT,CASSQRGADRGGNTIYF
NA,TRBJ2-5,TRBV11-2,TRBD2,TGTGCCAGCAGCGAGACAAGACTAGCGGGGCTAGAGACCCAGTACTTC,CASSETRLAGLETQYF
NA,TRBJ2-7,TRBV19,NA,TGTGCCAGTGGACAGAGGGCCTACGAGCAGTACTTC,CASGQRAYEQYF
once,TRBJ2-5,TRBV2,NA,TGTGCCAGCAGTGAAAGGATCCAAGAGACCCAGTACTTC,CASSERIQETQYF
NA,TRBJ2-7,TRBV5-4,TRBD1,TGTGCCAGCAGCTTGGCCCCGGGACAGGGTGTCTACGAGCAGTACTTC,CASSLAPGQGVYEQYF
NA,TRBJ2-7,TRBV28,TRBD1,TGTGCCAGCAGTGTACAGGGGCTCGAGCAGTACTTC,CASSVQGLEQYF
NA,TRBJ1-6,TRBV10-3,TRBD1,TGTGCCATCAGGGGGACAGGTGATTCACCCCTCCACTTT,CAIRGTGDSPLHF
NA,TRBJ1-4,TRBV7-2,NA,TGTGCCAGCAGGAACCAGTGGACAGTGGAGAATGAAAAACTGTTTTTT,CASRNQWTVENEKLFF
NA,TRBJ1-1,TRBV6-6,NA,TGTGCCAGCACCCCCCGCGCCGACACTGAAGCTTTCTTT,CASTPRADTEAFF
NA,TRBJ2-7,TRBV12-3/TRBV12-4,NA,TGTGCCAGCAAAATAGGCCGCGGAGAGCAGTACTTC,CASKIGRGEQYF
NA,TRBJ2-5,TRBV30,TRBD1,TGTGCCTGGACCCAAGGGTCTGGACAGGGAGAGACCCAGTACTTC,CAWTQGSGQGETQYF
once,TRBJ1-6,TRBV10-3,NA,TGTGCCATCAGGGGAGGACCGGTGGGTTCCTATAATTCACCCCTCCACTTT,CAIRGGPVGSYNSPLHF